This TCR beta chain was documented in a study of vaccination and CD4 T cells after COVID-19. Background on the study: Median draw time for post-COVID samples was under 120 days post-diagnosis (range 35 to 161). Stimulation of cells relied on overlapping spike peptides derived from SARS-CoV-2, HCoV-NL63, HCoV-OC43 and HCoV-229E.

V was shortened by 6 bases and J by 4 bases, with 19 bases between the two germline ends. This CDR3 is built from 15 residues. From germline, CDR1 is MNHEY and CDR2 SVGEGT. Stated treatment: approximately 11-day PBMC culture with coronavirus spike peptide pools or control peptides (ViraFEST assay). This clonotype was seen only a few times. What it recognizes is unknown. The assay that was used to sequence DNA from cultured CD4+ T cells was the Oncomine TCR Beta short-read assay. TCRdb re-called the PCR reads with MiXCR, one entry per CDR3 protein. The top ten hold roughly a quarter of the sample, which has about 15,000 distinct CDR3 sequences, roughly half seen once.

This TCR came from a human donor with COVID-19. This chain connects TRBV6-2 or TRBV6-3 to TRBJ2-7; a possible D gene is TRBD1 (7 bases). The sequencing used cultured CD4+ T cells from blood, collected after SARS-CoV-2 vaccination. CDR3: CASSPRGEGGYEQYF. The CDR3 DNA reads as TGTGCCAGCAGCCCCAGGGGGGAAGGTGGGTACGAGCAGTACTTC.